This entry features one T cell receptor (beta chain) sequence. No antigen is known for it. Only in-frame clones appear in the TCRdb table, and some are missing; sequencing was by immunoSEQ multiplex PCR. The sample includes about 97,000 clones, about 74% of them seen just once. Between the trimmed V and J ends, which lost 0 bases and 6 bases, there was a span of 8 bases. This CDR3 is built from 14 residues. The V gene's germline CDR1 is KGHSH and CDR2 LQKENI. This sample stems from a study of cytotoxic CD8 clonotypes in ibrutinib-treated CLL. Across the whole study: Partial responses numbered some 25 and complete responses 2; after a median around 68 months, roughly 14 stayed remitted and roughly twelve progressed. Mean productive templates were about 260,000; mean productive rearrangements were approximately 94,000. Study-level points and caveats: In comparison with age-matched healthy donors, baseline clonality was higher and tracked circulating CD8+ T-cell counts.

The chain carries TRBV18 and TRBJ2-2, with D possibly TRBD2 on 5 matching bases. Sequences were derived from PBMCs, sampled after 24 months of ibrutinib treatment. The receptor was isolated from a human donor with chronic lymphocytic leukemia. The CDR3 nucleotides read TGTGCCAGCTCACCACCCTCGAGGGCCGGGGAGCTGTTTTTT. This translates into CASSPPSRAGELFF.